The T cell receptor beta chain under discussion was sequenced for a study of early T cells in non-severe SARS-CoV-2 infection. General study points: There was a bias toward anti-spike CD8 responses in VDJdb matching, which missed private and CD4 specificities.

Unique molecular identifiers were attached to individual cDNA molecules. TCRdb re-analysed the 5' RACE reads in MiXCR, keeping a single row per CDR3 protein. The data hold 50,000 to 80,000 distinct CDR3 sequences, with roughly 9% observed a single time. This clonotype was seen ten or more times. What it recognizes is unknown. The CDR3 extends over 17 amino acids. V shed 3 bases, J shed 0 bases, and the junction held 10 bases outside the gene matches. Germline V gene sequence: CDR1 SGHNT, CDR2 YYREEE (reference sequence). The clonotype comes from an adult who was a healthcare worker with PCR-confirmed SARS-CoV-2 infection or an uninfected control (not recorded which). The rearrangement joins TRBV5-4 to TRBJ2-7; the match to TRBD2 covers 9 bases. The material was whole blood, obtained at baseline. The CDR3 DNA is TGTGCCAGCAGCTCACCTACTAGCGGGTTCAGCTCCTACGAGCAGTACTTC. Encoded protein: CASSSPTSGFSSYEQYF. Supplemented by reference TRBV5-4 and TRBJ2-7, the full variable domain reads ETGVTQSPTHLIKTRGQQVTLRCSSQSGHNTVSWYQQALGQGPQFIFQYYREEENGRGNFPPRFSGLQFPNYSSELNVNALELDDSALYLCASSSPTSGFSSYEQYFGPGTRLTVT.